The next 18 T cell receptor beta chains were all read from a single sample in a study of post-analysis software for immune sequencing data (dated by TCRdb to between 2015 and 2016). No cognate antigen is known for these TCRs. The paper's findings and limits, for the study overall: Significantly higher frequencies in patients than in controls were found for roughly 5 TRBV segments, including TRBV5-6, TRBV5-1 and TRBV20-1.

Receptors were amplified or captured by PCR. Sequencing instrument: Illumina HiSeq 2500. To reduce PCR and sequencing biases, unique molecular identifiers were incorporated into the TCR beta cDNA libraries. TCRdb trimmed public reads at Q25 via fastp, called clones via MiXCR and kept in-frame beta chains. One record per CDR3 amino acid sequence lists the most common genes and DNA. The sample yields 500,000 to 600,000 distinct CDR3 sequences; about 40% were counted once. Around 1.7% of the sample belongs to the ten largest clones. Source material: blood. Receptors were obtained from a girl aged 5 to 17 with multiple sclerosis.

The V and J genes are TRBV7-9 and TRBJ2-7; 13 nucleotides align to TRBD2. Germline V gene lookup returns CDR1 SEHNR and CDR2 FQNEAQ (reference sequence). This CDR3 spans 15 amino acids. Germline trimming cut 6 bases from V and 5 bases from J; bases unmatched to any gene: 7. The CDR3 DNA reads TGTGCCAGCAGTTTACTAGCGGGAGGGCGCCACGAGCAGTACTTC. Its translation is CASSLLAGGRHEQYF.

This clonotype has a handful of counts. The chain has TRBV7-8 and TRBJ1-2; 7 bases agree with TRBD1. V was pared by 3 bases and J by 6 bases, with 10 bases of the junction left unmatched. The CDR3 runs 15 residues. Germline assignment: CDR1 SGHVS and CDR2 FQNEAQ. Written as DNA, the CDR3 is TGTGCCAGCAGCTTTCGGGGAGGGGGCACGGATGGCTACACCTTC. This codes for CASSFRGGGTDGYTF. The entire variable domain, with the rest obtained from reference TRBV7-8 and TRBJ1-2, is as follows: GAGVSQSPRYKVAKRGQDVALRCDPISGHVSLFWYQQALGQGPEFLTYFQNEAQLDKSGLPSDRFFAERPEGSVSTLKIQRTQQEDSAVYLCASSFRGGGTDGYTFGSGTRLTVV.

The chain carries TRBV12-3 or TRBV12-4 and TRBJ1-1; D is uncertain. Trimming removed 5 bases at V and 1 base at J, with 5 bases between. This CDR3 comprises 12 residues. The CDR3 here is CASSPWNTEAFF. Written as DNA, the CDR3 is TGTGCCAGCAGTCCCTGGAACACTGAAGCTTTCTTT.

The rearrangement uses TRBV7-9 and TRBJ2-1; 9 bases agree with TRBD1. V lost 5 bases, J lost 7 bases, and 9 bases stayed unmatched. The CDR3 extends over 15 amino acids. Germline CDR1 and CDR2: SEHNR and FQNEAQ (reference sequence). In nucleotides, the CDR3 is TGTGCCAGCAGCCCGGGACAGGGCGGGGTAAATGAGCAGTTCTTC. Translating it yields CASSPGQGGVNEQFF. Drawing the rest from reference TRBV7-9 and TRBJ2-1, the complete variable domain is DTGVSQNPRHKITKRGQNVTFRCDPISEHNRLYWYRQTLGQGPEFLTYFQNEAQLEKSRLLSDRFSAERPKGSFSTLEIQRTEQGDSAMYLCASSPGQGGVNEQFFGPGTRLTVL.

This chain joins TRBV7-9 and TRBJ2-1; D is possibly TRBD1 (5 bases). Germline V CDR1 and CDR2: SEHNR, FQNEAQ (reference sequence). The V and J ends lost 5 bases and 15 bases respectively, with 23 bases between them. There are 14 residues in the CDR3. Here the CDR3 DNA reads TGTGCCAGCAGCATTAGTTTGGTGGACAATGAGGCGTTCTTC. This gives the protein CASSISLVDNEAFF. Complete variable domain (other parts from reference TRBV7-9 and TRBJ2-1): DTGVSQNPRHKITKRGQNVTFRCDPISEHNRLYWYRQTLGQGPEFLTYFQNEAQLEKSRLLSDRFSAERPKGSFSTLEIQRTEQGDSAMYLCASSISLVDNEAFFGPGTRLTVL.

V gene TRBV2 combines with J gene TRBJ1-2; D gene ambiguous. Trimming removed 2 bases from V and 6 bases from J, with 10 bases in between. In germline, CDR1 is SNHLY, CDR2 FYNNEI. The CDR3 is 13 amino acids. The CDR3: CASSETSGDGYTF. Here the CDR3 DNA reads TGTGCCAGCAGTGAAACGTCAGGAGATGGCTACACCTTC.

The V gene is TRBV5-6, the J gene TRBJ2-7; D not resolved. Germline loops: CDR1 SGHDT, CDR2 YYEEEE. Trimming took off 0 bases at V and 3 bases at J, with 13 bases between the two ends. The CDR3 has 15 amino acids. Here the CDR3 reads CASSLDVTSNYEQYF. CDR3 DNA: TGTGCCAGCAGCTTGGATGTGACGAGTAACTACGAGCAGTACTTC.

This clonotype was found a few times. The genes are TRBV29-1 and TRBJ2-5; 14 bases fit TRBD2. J gave up 4 bases and V 6 bases, and 4 bases lay outside the gene matches. The CDR3 contains 14 residues. Germline V lookup: CDR1 SQVTM, CDR2 ANQGSEA. This CDR3 reads CSVRGLAGVETQYF. CDR3 bases: TGCAGCGTCCGGGGACTAGCGGGAGTAGAGACCCAGTACTTC.

This chain connects TRBV29-1 to TRBJ2-3; D may be TRBD1 (5 bases). V was pared by 3 bases and J by 9 bases, with 13 bases between. The germline V gene encodes CDR1 SQVTM and CDR2 ANQGSEA. CDR3 length equals 12 residues. Here the CDR3 DNA reads TGCAGCGTTGAGTGGGCGGCAGGGACGCAGTATTTT. This encodes CSVEWAAGTQYF.

The chain couples TRBV20-1 to TRBJ2-3; 11 bases fit TRBD1. The V gene end was trimmed by 5 bases and the J gene end by 5 bases; junction bases not matched to a gene: 12. The germline CDR1 and CDR2 sequences are DFQATT and SNEGSKA (reference sequence). This CDR3 is built from 16 residues. The CDR3 coding sequence is TGCAGTGCTCCCCGGGACAGGGGGAAGTTAGGAGATACGCAGTATTTT. This gives the protein CSAPRDRGKLGDTQYF.

The table lists this clonotype with a count of one. The J gene is TRBJ2-5, the V gene TRBV9; TRBD2 matches at 9 bases. The CDR3 length is 17 residues. V lost 0 bases to trimming and J lost 0 bases; unmatched junction nucleotides: 6. Germline loops: CDR1 SGDLS, CDR2 YYNGEE. The CDR3 loop is CASSVAPTSGYQETQYF. The CDR3 DNA reads TGTGCCAGCAGCGTAGCTCCGACTAGCGGATACCAAGAGACCCAGTACTTC.

This clonotype was seen more than once but under ten times. The rearrangement joins TRBV27 to TRBJ1-2; D might be TRBD1 (6 bases). The CDR3 runs 15 residues. CDR1 and CDR2 from the germline V gene are MNHEY and SMNVEV (reference sequence). V was pared by 0 bases and J by 5 bases, with 13 bases between. CDR3 bases: TGTGCCAGCAGTTTATCCCCCCGGGGGCCTTATGGCTACACCTTC. Translating it yields CASSLSPRGPYGYTF.

This clonotype was seen more than once but under ten times. The chain employs TRBV12-3 or TRBV12-4 and TRBJ2-7; 9 bases are a match to TRBD2. The trim removed 7 bases at V and 3 bases at J, leaving 10 bases unmatched. CDR3 length equals 15 residues. CDR3 sequence reads: CASNKRAGGYYEQYF. Here the CDR3 DNA reads TGTGCCAGCAACAAGAGAGCGGGAGGTTACTACGAGCAGTACTTC.

The chain recombines TRBV7-8 with TRBJ2-1, with D perhaps TRBD2 (5 bases). The CDR3 spans 15 residues. From germline, CDR1 is SGHVS and CDR2 FQNEAQ. V lost 5 bases and J lost 2, with 13 bases in between. CDR3 amino acids: CASSPRGKAYNEQFF. CDR3 DNA sequence: TGTGCCAGCAGCCCCCGGGGTAAAGCCTACAATGAGCAGTTCTTC.

This rearrangement joins TRBV29-1 to TRBJ2-1; the D call may be TRBD1 or TRBD2 (5 bases each). CDR3 size: 14 residues. Trimming took 6 bases from V and 4 from J, leaving 16 bases between them. The germline V gene encodes CDR1 SQVTM and CDR2 ANQGSEA. The CDR3 reads CSVPGADLYNEQFF. CDR3 nucleotide sequence: TGCAGCGTGCCCGGGGCCGATCTATACAATGAGCAGTTCTTC.

This clonotype was recorded a few times. The chain couples TRBV6-5 to TRBJ2-5; 10 bases fit TRBD2. Germline CDR1 and CDR2: MNHEY and SVGAGI. V dropped 2 bases and J dropped 1; count of bases not matched to a gene: 10. CDR3 length equals 18 residues. Here the CDR3 reads CASSYTQLAGATQETQYF. For the CDR3, the DNA is TGTGCCAGCAGTTACACCCAGCTAGCGGGAGCCACCCAAGAGACCCAGTACTTC.

The gene calls are TRBV6-5 and TRBJ1-2, with a tentative D call TRBD1 (5 bases). The CDR3 runs 17 residues. The germline CDR1 and CDR2 sequences are MNHEY and SVGAGI. Trimming left V 0 bases short and J 4 bases short, with 18 bases between. In nucleotides, the CDR3 is TGTGCCAGCAGTTACTCGGGGTCTGCGGGGCAAATCTATGGCTACACCTTC. It is translated as CASSYSGSAGQIYGYTF.

The rearrangement joins TRBV20-1 to TRBJ2-5, with 8 nucleotides matching TRBD1. V was clipped by 6 bases and J by 0 bases; unmatched bases: 9. Germline V gene sequence: CDR1 DFQATT, CDR2 SNEGSKA (reference sequence). The CDR3 length is 15 residues. CDR3 DNA sequence: TGCAGTGCCAACAACCCGACAGGGGACCAAGAGACCCAGTACTTC. Amino acids: CSANNPTGDQETQYF.